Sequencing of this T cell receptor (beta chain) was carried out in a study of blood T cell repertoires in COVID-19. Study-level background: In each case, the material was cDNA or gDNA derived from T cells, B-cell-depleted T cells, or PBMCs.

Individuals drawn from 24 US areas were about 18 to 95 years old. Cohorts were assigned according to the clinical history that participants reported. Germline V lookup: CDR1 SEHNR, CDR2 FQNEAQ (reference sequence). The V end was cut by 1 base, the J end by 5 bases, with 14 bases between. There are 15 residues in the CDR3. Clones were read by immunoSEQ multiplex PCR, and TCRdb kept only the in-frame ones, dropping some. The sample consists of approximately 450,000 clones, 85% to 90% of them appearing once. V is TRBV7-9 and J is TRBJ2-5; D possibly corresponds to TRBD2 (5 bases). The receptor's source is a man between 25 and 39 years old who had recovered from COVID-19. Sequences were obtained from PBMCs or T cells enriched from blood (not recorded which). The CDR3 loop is CASSLGADLRETQYF. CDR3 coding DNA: TGTGCCAGCAGCTTAGGAGCGGACCTGAGGGAGACCCAGTACTTC.